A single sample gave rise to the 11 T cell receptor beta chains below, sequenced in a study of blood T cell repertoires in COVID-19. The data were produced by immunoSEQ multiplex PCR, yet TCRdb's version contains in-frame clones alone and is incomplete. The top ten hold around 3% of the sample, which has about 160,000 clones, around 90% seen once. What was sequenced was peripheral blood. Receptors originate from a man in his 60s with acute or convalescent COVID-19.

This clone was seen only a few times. The DNA of the CDR3 is TGTGCCAGCAGCATGGGCGGGGACTTGTTTTATGGCTACACCTTC. Its translation is CASSMGGDLFYGYTF. The V and J genes are TRBV7-2 and TRBJ1-2; tentatively, D is TRBD1 (5 bases). This CDR3 has 15 amino acids. Trimming stripped 5 bases from V and 5 bases from J, with 18 bases between. Germline CDR1 SGHTA, CDR2 FQGNSA. Full variable domain (outside the CDR3, taken from reference TRBV7-2 and TRBJ1-2): GAGVSQSPSNKVTEKGKDVELRCDPISGHTALYWYRQSLGQGLEFLIYFQGNSAPDKSGLPSDRFSAERTGGSVSTLTIQRTQQEDSAVYLCASSMGGDLFYGYTFGSGTRLTVV.

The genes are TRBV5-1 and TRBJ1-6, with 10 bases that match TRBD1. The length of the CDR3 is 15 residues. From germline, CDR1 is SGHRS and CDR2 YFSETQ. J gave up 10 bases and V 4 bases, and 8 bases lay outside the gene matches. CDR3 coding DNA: TGCGCCAGCAGCGCGGACAGGGGGTTGGGGTCACCCCTCCACTTT. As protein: CASSADRGLGSPLHF.

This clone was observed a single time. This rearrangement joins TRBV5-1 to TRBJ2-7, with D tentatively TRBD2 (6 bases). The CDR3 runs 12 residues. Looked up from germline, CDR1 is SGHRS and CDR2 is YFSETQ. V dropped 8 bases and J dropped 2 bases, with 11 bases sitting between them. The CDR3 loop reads CASGTSAYEQYF. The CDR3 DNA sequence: TGCGCCAGTGGGACTTCCGCCTACGAGCAGTACTTC.

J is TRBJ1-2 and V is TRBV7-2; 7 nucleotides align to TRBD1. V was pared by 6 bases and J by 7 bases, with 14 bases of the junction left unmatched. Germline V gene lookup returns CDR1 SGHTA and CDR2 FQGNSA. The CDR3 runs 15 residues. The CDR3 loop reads CASRDKGQPLGGYTF. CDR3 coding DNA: TGTGCCAGCAGGGATAAGGGACAGCCTTTGGGTGGCTACACCTTC.

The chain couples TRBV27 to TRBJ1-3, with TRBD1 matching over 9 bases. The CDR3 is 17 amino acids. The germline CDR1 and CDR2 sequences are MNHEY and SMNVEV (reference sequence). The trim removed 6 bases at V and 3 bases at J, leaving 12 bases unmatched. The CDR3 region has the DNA TGTGCCAGCAGCCATCAGGGGACAGGGAAGGATGGAAACACCATATATTTT. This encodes CASSHQGTGKDGNTIYF.

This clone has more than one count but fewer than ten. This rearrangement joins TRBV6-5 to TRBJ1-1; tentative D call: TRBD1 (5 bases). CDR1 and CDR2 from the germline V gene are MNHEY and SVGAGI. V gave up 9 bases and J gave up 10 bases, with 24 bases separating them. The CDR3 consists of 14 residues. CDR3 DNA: TGTGCCAGTCAGGGCCTCGCGAAGGTATTGGGAGCTTTCTTT. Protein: CASQGLAKVLGAFF.

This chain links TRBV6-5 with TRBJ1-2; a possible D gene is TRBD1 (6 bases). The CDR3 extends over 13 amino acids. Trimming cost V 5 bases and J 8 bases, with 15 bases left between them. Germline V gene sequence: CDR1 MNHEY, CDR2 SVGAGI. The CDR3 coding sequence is TGTGCCAGCAGTCTAGACAGGTCTCGAGGCTACACCTTC. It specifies CASSLDRSRGYTF.

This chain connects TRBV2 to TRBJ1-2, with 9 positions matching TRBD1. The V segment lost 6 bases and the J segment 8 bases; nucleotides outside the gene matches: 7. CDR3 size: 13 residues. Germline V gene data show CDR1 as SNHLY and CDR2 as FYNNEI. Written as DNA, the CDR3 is TGTGCCAGCAGAGCCGGGACAGGGAACGGCTACACCTTC. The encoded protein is CASRAGTGNGYTF.

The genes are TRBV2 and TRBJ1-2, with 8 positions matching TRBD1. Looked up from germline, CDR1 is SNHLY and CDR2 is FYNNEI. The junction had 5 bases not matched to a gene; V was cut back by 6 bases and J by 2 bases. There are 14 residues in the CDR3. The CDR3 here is CASRPGQANYGYTF. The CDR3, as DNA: TGTGCCAGCAGACCGGGACAGGCGAACTATGGCTACACCTTC. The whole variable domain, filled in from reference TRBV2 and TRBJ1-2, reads EPEVTQTPSHQVTQMGQEVILRCVPISNHLYFYWYRQILGQKVEFLVSFYNNEISEKSEIFDDQFSVERPDGSNFTLKIRSTKLEDSAMYFCASRPGQANYGYTFGSGTRLTVV.

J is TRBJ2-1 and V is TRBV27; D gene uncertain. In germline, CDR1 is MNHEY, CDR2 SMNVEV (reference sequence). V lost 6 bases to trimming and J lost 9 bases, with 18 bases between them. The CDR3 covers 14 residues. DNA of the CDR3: TGTGCCAGCAGCCCCCGGTCCGGGTCTAGTGAGCAGTTCTTC. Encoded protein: CASSPRSGSSEQFF.

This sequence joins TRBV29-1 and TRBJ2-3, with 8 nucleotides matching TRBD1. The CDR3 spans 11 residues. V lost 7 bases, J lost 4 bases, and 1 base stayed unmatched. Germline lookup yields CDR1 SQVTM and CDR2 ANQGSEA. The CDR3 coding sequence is TGCAGCGGGACAGGGCCAGATACGCAGTATTTT. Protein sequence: CSGTGPDTQYF.